The 21 T cell receptor beta chains in this list originate from one sample, sequenced in a study of T cell repertoires in cytomegalovirus infection (dated by TCRdb to 2018 to 2020). The treatment or condition label, read with the paper, signifies: in vitro stimulation with specific CMV peptide epitopes to enrich CMV-specific T cells. Sequencing was performed on an Illumina HiSeq 1500. TCRdb reran the public reads through fastp at Q25 and MiXCR, keeping productive beta chains. Rows are combined by CDR3 protein, so each entry shows the most common genes and DNA. The sample includes 450,000 to 550,000 distinct CDR3 sequences, with approximately 42% observed a single time. The ten largest clonotypes hold roughly two fifths of the sample. Their antigen targets remain unknown. The sequences come from cultured PBMCs, collected from culture after CMV antigen stimulation. The receptors were sampled from a human donor in good health (CMV status not recorded). Some clones in this sample may be carry-over from other donors' samples.

J is TRBJ2-1 and V is TRBV29-1; either TRBD1 or TRBD2 may supply D (5 bases each). Germline V gene data show CDR1 as SQVTM and CDR2 as ANQGSEA. V lost 6 bases and J 12 bases, leaving 15 bases between the germline ends. The CDR3 has 11 amino acids. The CDR3 reads CSVPEGRGQFF. The CDR3, as DNA: TGCAGCGTGCCCGAGGGTAGGGGGCAGTTCTTC.

The chain recombines TRBV20-1 with TRBJ1-4, with TRBD1 as a possible D gene (6 bases). Germline V gene sequence: CDR1 DFQATT, CDR2 SNEGSKA (reference sequence). CDR3 length equals 16 residues. With 0 bases removed from V and 1 base from J, the gap between germline ends came to 12 bases. The CDR3 DNA follows: TGCAGTGCTAGAGATCCCAGGGGAGGAACTAATGAAAAACTGTTTTTT. Residues: CSARDPRGGTNEKLFF.

V gene TRBV3-1 combines with J gene TRBJ2-7; D is uncertain. The CDR3 contains 15 residues. Looked up from germline, CDR1 is LGHDT and CDR2 is YNNKEL (reference sequence). V gave up 1 base and J gave up 1 base, with 11 bases separating them. The CDR3 DNA follows: TGTGCCAGCAGCCAAGCGCCAGCCGTTTCCTACGAGCAGTACTTC. This encodes CASSQAPAVSYEQYF.

This clonotype was detected a few times. The CDR3 sequence is CASSSAFGGRPGELFF. The CDR3 region has the DNA TGTGCCAGCAGCTCTGCCTTCGGGGGACGCCCCGGGGAGCTGTTTTTT. The gene calls are TRBV7-8 and TRBJ2-2; possibly TRBD2 for D (6 bases). The CDR3 has 16 residues. Germline loops: CDR1 SGHVS, CDR2 FQNEAQ. V was shortened by 4 bases and J by 6 bases, with 18 bases between the two germline ends.

The rearrangement joins TRBV2 to TRBJ1-1; D call uncertain. V lost 5 bases and J 1 base, leaving 14 bases between the germline ends. The CDR3 length is 15 residues. The germline gives CDR1 SNHLY, CDR2 FYNNEI. In DNA form, the CDR3 reads TGTGCCAGCAGTTACGCGGGAACGGCGAACACTGAAGCTTTCTTT. It yields the protein CASSYAGTANTEAFF.

This clonotype has more than one count but fewer than ten. One junction end does not reproduce the germline sequence, and a read error may be involved. The rearrangement joins TRBV20-1 to TRBJ1-1; D is undetermined. CDR1 DFQATT and CDR2 SNEGSKA come from the germline V gene (reference sequence). The length of the CDR3 is 12 residues. Here the CDR3 DNA reads TGCAGTGCTAGAGATTCCGAGACACAGTCTTACTTT. It encodes CSARDSETQSYF.

The chain is built from TRBV7-6 and TRBJ2-4; no clear D. CDR3 length equals 17 residues. The germline CDR1 and CDR2 sequences are SGHVS and FNYEAQ. V lost 0 bases to trimming and J lost 1 base, with 13 bases between them. In DNA form, the CDR3 reads TGTGCCAGCAGCTTAGCCCGCCTTCCATTGGCCAAAAACATTCAGTACTTC. Translated: CASSLARLPLAKNIQYF.

CDR3: CASGPGDSFNQPQHF. The CDR3 DNA sequence: TGTGCTAGTGGTCCAGGAGACTCGTTCAATCAGCCCCAGCATTTT. The chain has TRBV12-5 and TRBJ1-5; D is undetermined. Germline V lookup: CDR1 LGHNT, CDR2 FRNRAP. Trimming removed 5 bases at V and 3 bases at J, with 14 bases between. This CDR3 spans 15 amino acids.

The chain combines TRBV28 with TRBJ2-3; TRBD2 matches at 7 bases. The junction had 14 bases not matched to a gene; V was cut back by 6 bases and J by 5 bases. CDR1 is MDHEN, CDR2 SYDVKM, per germline. The CDR3 runs to 16 residues. The CDR3 region is CASRVPIGAGEDTQYF. In DNA, the CDR3 is TGTGCCAGCAGAGTCCCTATAGGCGCGGGGGAAGATACGCAGTATTTT.

V usage is TRBV7-4 and J usage is TRBJ2-1, with D perhaps matching TRBD2 (6 bases). V lost 5 bases to trimming and J lost 4 bases, with 24 bases between them. CDR1 is SGHVT and CDR2 is SQSDAQ in the germline V gene. This CDR3 is 18 amino acids long. CDR3 protein: CASSPLSSGVTIYNEQFF. The CDR3, as DNA: TGTGCCAGCAGCCCCCTATCCTCGGGGGTAACCATATACAATGAGCAGTTCTTC.

The V gene is TRBV4-3, the J gene TRBJ2-7; D possibly uses TRBD1 or TRBD2 (5 bases each). V lost 1 base and J 5 bases, leaving 18 bases between the germline ends. The V gene's germline CDR1 is LGHNA and CDR2 YSLEER. The CDR3 runs 16 residues. The CDR3 nucleotides are TGCGCCAGCAGCCAAGCCCAGTCTGGGGACCCCGACGAGCAGTACTTC. It encodes CASSQAQSGDPDEQYF.

The CDR3 DNA is TGTGCCAGCAGTCCTCCGGGGCCACTTGCCTCCTACGAGCAGTACTTC. This translates into CASSPPGPLASYEQYF. The gene calls are TRBV7-6 and TRBJ2-7, with D tentatively TRBD1 or TRBD2 (5 bases each). Germline values: CDR1 SGHVS, CDR2 FNYEAQ. With 6 bases removed from V and 0 bases from J, the gap between germline ends came to 18 bases. The CDR3 extends over 16 amino acids. Drawing the rest from reference TRBV7-6 and TRBJ2-7, the complete variable domain is GAGVSQSPRYKVTKRGQDVALRCDPISGHVSLYWYRQALGQGPEFLTYFNYEAQQDKSGLPNDRFSAERPEGSISTLTIQRTEQRDSAMYRCASSPPGPLASYEQYFGPGTRLTVT.

In regard to this clonotype: The junction and the germline gene differ at one end; a read error may be behind it. V is TRBV4-1 and J is TRBJ2-2, with TRBD2 as a possible D gene (6 bases). The V gene's germline CDR1 is MGHRA and CDR2 YSYEKL. The CDR3 runs 15 residues. CDR3 amino acids: CASSQDLTSSGELFF. CDR3 DNA sequence: TGTGCCAGCAGCCAAGACCTGACTAGTAGCGGGGAGCTGTTTTTT.

This clonotype was seen more than once but under ten times. The gene calls are TRBV7-2 and TRBJ2-7; D gene ambiguous. Germline V gene lookup returns CDR1 SGHTA and CDR2 FQGNSA. The CDR3 is made up of 15 amino acids. V was clipped by 1 base and J by 4 bases, with 14 bases between them. The CDR3 coding sequence is TGTGCCAGCAGCTTAGTTAGGATGTCAGCTTACGAGCAGTACTTC. This translates into CASSLVRMSAYEQYF.

The genes are TRBV30 and TRBJ2-2; 7 nucleotides align to TRBD2. Per germline, CDR1 GTSNPN and CDR2 SVGIG (reference sequence). CDR3 length: 16 amino acids. V shed 0 bases, J shed 2 bases, and the junction held 6 bases outside the gene matches. This CDR3 reads CAWSVHWDYNTGELFF. CDR3 bases: TGTGCCTGGAGTGTACATTGGGACTACAACACCGGGGAGCTGTTTTTT.

There are a few counts of this clonotype. CDR3 amino acids: CASSPSGTGPTDTQYF. DNA for the CDR3: TGTGCCAGCAGCCCCTCCGGGACAGGTCCCACAGATACGCAGTATTTT. The chain couples TRBV11-3 to TRBJ2-3; 8 nucleotides match TRBD1. Trimming removed 5 bases from V and 2 bases from J; junction bases left unmatched: 9. The germline gives CDR1 SGHNT, CDR2 YENEEA. This CDR3 has 16 residues.

Many counts were recorded for this clonotype. The chain uses TRBV5-6 and TRBJ1-1, with D possibly TRBD1 on 5 matching bases. The CDR3 covers 13 residues. Germline V gene sequence: CDR1 SGHDT, CDR2 YYEEEE. The germline V and J ends were trimmed by 4 bases and 5 bases, with 12 bases remaining between them. The DNA of the CDR3 is TGTGCCAGCAGCCCCGTATGGGGGACTGAAGCTTTCTTT. Its translation: CASSPVWGTEAFF.

The sample holds a few counts of this clonotype. The chain carries TRBV7-6 and TRBJ2-1; D may be TRBD1 (6 bases). Trimming took off 5 bases at V and 8 bases at J, with 16 bases between the two ends. The CDR3 sequence is 14 residues long. Germline V lookup: CDR1 SGHVS, CDR2 FNYEAQ. The CDR3 reads CASSLRGFGDEQFF. The CDR3 region has the DNA TGTGCCAGCAGCCTAAGGGGGTTTGGCGATGAGCAGTTCTTC.

This clonotype was observed many times. The chain uses TRBV7-2 and TRBJ1-5; D is unresolved. This CDR3 comprises 15 residues. Germline CDR1 reads SGHTA; CDR2 reads FQGNSA. V lost 2 bases to trimming and J lost 2 bases, with 10 bases between them. CDR3 amino acids: CASSLLGRGNQPQHF. CDR3 sequence (DNA): TGTGCCAGCAGCTTACTCGGACGAGGCAATCAGCCCCAGCATTTT.

On this clonotype itself: Germline is not matched at one junction end, which may reflect a read error. This chain joins TRBV12-3 or TRBV12-4 and TRBJ2-5; D could derive from TRBD1 or TRBD2 (5 bases each). This CDR3 spans 11 amino acids. CDR3 DNA sequence: TGTGCCAGCAGTCCCGGGGACCGGCCCAGCTTC. Translation: CASSPGDRPSF.

The chain employs TRBV7-9 and TRBJ2-1, with 10 bases aligning to TRBD2. The CDR3 spans 15 residues. Germline V gene data show CDR1 as SEHNR and CDR2 as FQNEAQ (reference sequence). The V segment lost 4 bases and the J segment 4 bases; nucleotides outside the gene matches: 4. CDR3 coding DNA: TGTGCCAGCAGCTCAGGACTAGCGGAATACAATGAGCAGTTCTTC. As protein: CASSSGLAEYNEQFF.